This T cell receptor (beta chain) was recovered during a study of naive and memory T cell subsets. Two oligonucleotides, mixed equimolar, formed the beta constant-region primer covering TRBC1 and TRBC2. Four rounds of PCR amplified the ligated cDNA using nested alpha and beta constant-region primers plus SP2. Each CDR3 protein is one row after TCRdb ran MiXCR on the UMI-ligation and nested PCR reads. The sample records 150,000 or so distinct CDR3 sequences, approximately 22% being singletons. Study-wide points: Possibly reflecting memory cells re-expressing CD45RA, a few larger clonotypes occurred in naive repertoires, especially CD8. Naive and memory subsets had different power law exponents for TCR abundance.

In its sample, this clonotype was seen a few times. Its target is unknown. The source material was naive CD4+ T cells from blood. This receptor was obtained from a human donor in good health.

As DNA, the CDR3 is TGTGCCAGCAGCTTAGCCCAGGGACAGGCTGCGAGGAAAGCTTTCTTT. Its translation: CASSLAQGQAARKAFF. The rearrangement links TRBV7-8 to TRBJ1-1; 8 positions match TRBD1. V trimming: 0 bases; J trimming: 9 bases; junction bases outside the gene matches: 12. The CDR3 consists of 16 residues. Looked up from germline, CDR1 is SGHVS and CDR2 is FQNEAQ.